This T cell receptor beta chain was recorded in a study of blood T cell repertoires in COVID-19. Trimming cost V 5 bases and J 7 bases; bases outside gene matches: 2. The CDR3 extends over 13 amino acids. How the authors handled the data: From reference gene primer amplification, estimates of nucleated cell counts were derived. TCRdb's table, derived via immunoSEQ multiplex PCR, lists solely in-frame clones and lacks some. V and J calls and clone size follow that table, whereas D and trimming were derived from the DNA. Of about 270,000 clones listed, 82% are singletons. The chain couples TRBV12-3 or TRBV12-4 to TRBJ2-7, with TRBD2 identical over 13 bases. This sequence was found in a woman aged 18-30 years with acute or convalescent COVID-19. Sequenced input: peripheral blood. The DNA of the CDR3 is TGTGCCAGCAGTGGGACTAGCGGGGTTGAGCAGTACTTC. It encodes CASSGTSGVEQYF.